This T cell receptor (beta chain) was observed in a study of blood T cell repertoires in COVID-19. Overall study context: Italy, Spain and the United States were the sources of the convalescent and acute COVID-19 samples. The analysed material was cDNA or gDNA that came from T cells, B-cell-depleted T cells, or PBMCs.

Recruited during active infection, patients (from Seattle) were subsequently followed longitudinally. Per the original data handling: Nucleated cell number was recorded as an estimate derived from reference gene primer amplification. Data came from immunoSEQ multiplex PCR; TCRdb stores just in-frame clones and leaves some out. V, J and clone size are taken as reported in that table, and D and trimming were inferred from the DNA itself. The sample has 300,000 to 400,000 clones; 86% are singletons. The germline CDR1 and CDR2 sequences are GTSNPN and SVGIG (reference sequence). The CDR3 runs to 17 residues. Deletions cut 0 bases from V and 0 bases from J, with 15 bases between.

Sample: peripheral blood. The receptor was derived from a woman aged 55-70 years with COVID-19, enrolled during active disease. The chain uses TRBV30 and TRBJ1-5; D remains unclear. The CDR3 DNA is TGTGCCTGGAGTGTTAATGAAGAGGGATATAGCAATCAGCCCCAGCATTTT. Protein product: CAWSVNEEGYSNQPQHF.